This record looks at one T cell receptor (beta chain) sequence and its context. The antigen is not known. TCRdb's copy holds only in-frame clones and misses some; the assay was immunoSEQ multiplex PCR. The data show roughly 1,600,000 clones, with around 98.5% seen just once and about 0.4% held by the top ten. It was into CD45RA+ naive and CD45RA-negative memory subsets that the CD4+ cells were split. The data are from a study of shared clonotypes between healthy human individuals. Study results and caveats: The sharing of about 5% of naive CD4 clonotypes was seen across a handful of donors. Naive subsets usually exceeded memory subsets in estimated richness. What limited the represented genetic and exposure-history diversity was the small number of donors.

V was clipped by 4 bases and J by 5 bases, with 12 bases between them. Germline CDR1 is SGDLS and CDR2 is YYNGEE. The CDR3 spans 14 residues. This clonotype was sampled from a man aged 25-45 years in good health. The sequencing sample was made of naive CD4+ T cells sorted from blood. Noted subset: CD45RA+ positively selected. The J gene is TRBJ2-2, the V gene TRBV9; TRBD1 is a possible D gene (5 bases). The chain's CDR3 is CASSMGRGTGELFF. CDR3 in DNA: TGTGCCAGCAGCATGGGTAGGGGAACCGGGGAGCTGTTTTTT. Drawing the rest from reference TRBV9 and TRBJ2-2, the complete variable domain is DSGVTQTPKHLITATGQRVTLRCSPRSGDLSVYWYQQSLDQGLQFLIQYYNGEERAKGNILERFSAQQFPDLHSELNLSSLELGDSALYFCASSMGRGTGELFFGEGSRLTVL.